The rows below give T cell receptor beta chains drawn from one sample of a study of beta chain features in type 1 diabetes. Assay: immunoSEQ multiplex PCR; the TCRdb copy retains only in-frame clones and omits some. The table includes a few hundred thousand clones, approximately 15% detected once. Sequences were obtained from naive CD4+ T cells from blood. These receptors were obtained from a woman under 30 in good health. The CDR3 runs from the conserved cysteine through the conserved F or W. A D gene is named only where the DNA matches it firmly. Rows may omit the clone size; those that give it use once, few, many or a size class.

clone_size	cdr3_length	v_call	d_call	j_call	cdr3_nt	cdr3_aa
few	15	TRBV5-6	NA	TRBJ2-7	TGTGCCAGCAGCTTGACTATGACTCTAACCTACGAGCAGTACTTC	CASSLTMTLTYEQYF
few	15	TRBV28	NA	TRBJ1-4	TGTGCCAGCAGTTCGCCCGGAGGAGTAGATGAAAAACTGTTTTTT	CASSSPGGVDEKLFF
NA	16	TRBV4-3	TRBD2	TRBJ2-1	TGCGCCAGCAGCCTAACTAGCGGAACCATTTACAATGAGCAGTTCTTC	CASSLTSGTIYNEQFF
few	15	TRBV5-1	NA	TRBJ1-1	TGCGCCAGCAGCTTGTCCGGTTACAGTTCCACTGAAGCTTTCTTT	CASSLSGYSSTEAFF
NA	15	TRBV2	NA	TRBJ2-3	TGTGCCAGCAGTGAGGAGGTCACTACCACAGATACGCAGTATTTT	CASSEEVTTTDTQYF
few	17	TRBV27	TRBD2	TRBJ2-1	TGTGCCAGCAGTTTAACGGCGGGAGGGCCCCTATACAATGAGCAGTTCTTC	CASSLTAGGPLYNEQFF
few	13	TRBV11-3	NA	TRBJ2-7	TGTGCCAGCAGCTTCCGCGCAGGCCTCGAGCAGTACTTC	CASSFRAGLEQYF
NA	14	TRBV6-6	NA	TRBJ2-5	TGTGCCAGCAGTTACGGGCGCCACCAAGAGACCCAGTACTTC	CASSYGRHQETQYF
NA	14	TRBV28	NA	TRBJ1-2	TGTGCCAGCAGCCCGTCAGGTCGGGAACGTGGCTACACCTTC	CASSPSGRERGYTF
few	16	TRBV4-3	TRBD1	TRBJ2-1	TGCGCCAGCAGCCAACGAGACAGGGGGGATTACAATGAGCAGTTCTTC	CASSQRDRGDYNEQFF
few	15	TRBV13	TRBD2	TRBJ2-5	TGTGCCAGCAGCATCGGACTAGCGGGAGGAGAGACCCAGTACTTC	CASSIGLAGGETQYF
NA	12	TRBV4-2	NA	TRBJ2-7	TGTGCCAGCAGCCCTAGCTCCTACGAGCAGTACTTC	CASSPSSYEQYF
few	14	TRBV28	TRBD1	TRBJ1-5	TGTGCCAGCAGTCTGGACAGGCTCAATCAGCCCCAGCATTTT	CASSLDRLNQPQHF
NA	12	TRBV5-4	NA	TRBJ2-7	TGTGCCAGCAGCTTGCCAGGAGGCGAGCAGTACTTC	CASSLPGGEQYF
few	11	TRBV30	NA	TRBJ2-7	TGTGCCTGGAGCCACTCCTACGAGCAGTACTTC	CAWSHSYEQYF
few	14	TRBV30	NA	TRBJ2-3	TGTGCCTGGGGCGACAGGAGACGCACAGATACGCAGTATTTT	CAWGDRRRTDTQYF
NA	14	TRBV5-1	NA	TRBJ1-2	TGCGCCAGCAGTGTTGAGAAGGCAGGAGGGGGCTACACCTTC	CASSVEKAGGGYTF
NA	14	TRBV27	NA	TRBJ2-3	TGTGCCAGCAGTTTTCTAGCTTCCACAGATACGCAGTATTTT	CASSFLASTDTQYF
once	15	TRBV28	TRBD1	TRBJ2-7	TGTGCCAGCTATGTCGGGACAGGGGGCTTGTACGAGCAGTACTTC	CASYVGTGGLYEQYF
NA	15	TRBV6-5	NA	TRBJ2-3	TGTGCCAGCGCGAGCCCTCGAGAGAGCACAGATACGCAGTATTTT	CASASPRESTDTQYF
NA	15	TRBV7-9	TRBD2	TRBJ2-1	TGTGCCAGCAGCTCGTCCGGGACTAGCCACAATGAGCAGTTCTTC	CASSSSGTSHNEQFF
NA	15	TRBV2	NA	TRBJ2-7	TGTGCCAGCAGTGACCGCACCGCAGGGGACTACGAGCAGTACTTC	CASSDRTAGDYEQYF
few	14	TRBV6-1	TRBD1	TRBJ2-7	TGTGCCAGCAGTGACGGGCAGGGGGTACGTGAGCAGTACTTC	CASSDGQGVREQYF
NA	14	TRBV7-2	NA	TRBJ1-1	TGTGCCAGCAGCTTAGATGAATCAGACACTGAAGCTTTCTTT	CASSLDESDTEAFF
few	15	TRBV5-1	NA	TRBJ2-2	TGCGCCAGCAGCTCCCAAAGCGTGAACACCGGGGAGCTGTTTTTT	CASSSQSVNTGELFF
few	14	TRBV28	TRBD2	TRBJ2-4	TGTGCCAGCAGTCCCGGGGGGGCCAAAAACATTCAGTACTTC	CASSPGGAKNIQYF
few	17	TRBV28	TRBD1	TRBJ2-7	TGTGCCAGCAGCAGTCCTTTAGGACAGGGGGTCTCCTACGAGCAGTACTTC	CASSSPLGQGVSYEQYF
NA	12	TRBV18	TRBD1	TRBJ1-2	TGTGCCAATCCAACAGGGGGTGGCGGCTACACCTTC	CANPTGGGGYTF
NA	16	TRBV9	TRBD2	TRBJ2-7	TGTGCCAGCAGCGTAGGAGGTGGGAGGGGTTCCTACGAGCAGTACTTC	CASSVGGGRGSYEQYF
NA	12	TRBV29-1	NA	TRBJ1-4	TGCAGCGCCTATTCACAGGTAGAAAAACTGTTTTTT	CSAYSQVEKLFF
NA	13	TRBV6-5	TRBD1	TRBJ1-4	TGTGCCAGCAGTAGGGGGCTGGGCGAAAAACTGTTTTTT	CASSRGLGEKLFF
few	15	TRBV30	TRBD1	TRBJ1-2	TGTGCCTGGAGTGTCCGGACAGGGAGAACCTATGGCTACACCTTC	CAWSVRTGRTYGYTF
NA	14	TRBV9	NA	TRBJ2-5	TGTGCCAGCAGCGAGCGGGTCCTCCAAGAGACCCAGTACTTC	CASSERVLQETQYF
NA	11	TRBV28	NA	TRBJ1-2	TGTGCCAGCATGTCTTACTATGGCTACACCTTC	CASMSYYGYTF
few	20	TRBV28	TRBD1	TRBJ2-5	TGTGCCAGCAGCTTTATCGGGACAGGGGGCGTGCACCCTTTTGAAGAGACCCAGTACTTC	CASSFIGTGGVHPFEETQYF
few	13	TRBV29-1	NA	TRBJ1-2	TGCAGCGTTGTCCCAGGGACTAACTATGGCTACACCTTC	CSVVPGTNYGYTF
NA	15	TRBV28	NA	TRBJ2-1	TGTGCCAGCAGTCCCACCGGGACTGGAGGCGGAGAGCAGTTCTTC	CASSPTGTGGGEQFF
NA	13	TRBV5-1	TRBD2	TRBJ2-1	TGCGCCAGCAGCTTGGGACTAGCGGGAGAGCAGTTCTTC	CASSLGLAGEQFF
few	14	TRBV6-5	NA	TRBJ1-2	TGTGCCAGCAGTCAGAGTGGCAGGGCGAGTGGCTACACCTTC	CASSQSGRASGYTF
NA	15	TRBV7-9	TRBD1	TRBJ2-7	TGTGCCAGCAGCTTAGGTTCAGGGGGCCTCGACGAGCAGTACTTC	CASSLGSGGLDEQYF